Below, one T cell receptor (beta chain) is given with its context. Sequenced by immunoSEQ multiplex PCR; TCRdb stores in-frame clones only, minus some. The table lists roughly 50,000 clones, 86% of them singletons. The data derive from a study of OX40 agonist ivuxolimab in advanced cancers. Study context: Patients received the agonistic anti-OX40 (CD134) antibody ivuxolimab.

J lost 1 base, V lost 5 bases, and 4 bases had no gene match. The CDR3 sequence is 16 residues long. Per germline, CDR1 KGHSH and CDR2 LQKENI. The sequencing used CD4+ or CD8+ T cells sorted from blood, collected in a trial of the OX40 agonist ivuxolimab. This sequence joins TRBV18 and TRBJ2-3; 12 bases fit TRBD1. This TCR came from an adult with an advanced solid tumor such as melanoma, head and neck, liver or kidney cancer. This CDR3 reads CASSAGTGGGTDTQYF. CDR3 DNA: TGTGCCAGCTCAGCAGGGACAGGGGGCGGCACAGATACGCAGTATTTT.